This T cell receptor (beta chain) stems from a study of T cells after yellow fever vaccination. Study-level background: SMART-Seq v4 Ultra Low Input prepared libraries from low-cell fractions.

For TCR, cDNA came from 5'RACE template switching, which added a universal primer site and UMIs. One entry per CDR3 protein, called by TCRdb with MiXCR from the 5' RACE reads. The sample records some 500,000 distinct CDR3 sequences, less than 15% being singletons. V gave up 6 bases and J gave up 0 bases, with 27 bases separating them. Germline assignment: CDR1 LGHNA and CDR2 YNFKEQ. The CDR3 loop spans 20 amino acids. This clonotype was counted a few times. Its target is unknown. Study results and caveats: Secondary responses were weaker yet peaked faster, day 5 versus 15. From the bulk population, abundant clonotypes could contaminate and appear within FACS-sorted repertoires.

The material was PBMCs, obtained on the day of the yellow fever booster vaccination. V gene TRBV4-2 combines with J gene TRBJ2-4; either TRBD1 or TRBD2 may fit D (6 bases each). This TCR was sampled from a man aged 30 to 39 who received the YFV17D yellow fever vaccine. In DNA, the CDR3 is TGTGCCAGCAGGGAAGACCTAGGGGGGTCGGGGATAATAGCCAAAAACATTCAGTACTTC. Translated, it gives CASREDLGGSGIIAKNIQYF.